What follows describes a single T cell receptor (beta chain). Its target is not known. The germline CDR1 and CDR2 sequences are DFQATT and SNEGSKA (reference sequence). After removal of 6 bases from V and 2 bases from J, the junction contained 7 bases not matched to a gene. The CDR3 covers 16 residues. The data derive from a study of post-analysis software for immune sequencing data. Study-wide background: Clinical courses comprised relapsing-remitting, secondary progressive and progressive-relapsing multiple sclerosis.

Researchers reported that TCR beta cDNA libraries carried unique molecular identifiers. TCRdb processed the PCR reads anew with MiXCR; each CDR3 protein has one entry. The data show around 770,000 distinct CDR3 sequences, 40% to 55% seen once. Study observations and caveats: Significantly lower normalized Chao1 diversity was seen in multiple sclerosis patients than in controls. When patients were compared with controls, about five TRBV segments were more frequent, TRBV5-6, TRBV5-1 and TRBV20-1 among them.

The V call is TRBV20-1, the J call TRBJ2-1, with 13 nucleotides matching TRBD2. Specimen: blood. This sequence originates from a girl between 5 and 17 years old with multiple sclerosis. CDR3 protein: CSAPGLAGAPYNEQFF. The DNA for the CDR3 is TGCAGTGCCCCCGGACTAGCGGGAGCGCCCTACAATGAGCAGTTCTTC.